This is a list of T cell receptor beta chains from one sample in a study of T cell responses to AZD1222 COVID-19 vaccine. Here immunoSEQ multiplex PCR was the method, and the copy in TCRdb shows in-frame clones only, minus some. The sample gives some 66,000 clones, about 89% of which show up once; roughly 28% is in the top ten. The sequences come from peripheral blood, collected 28 days after the second AZD1222 dose. The receptors here all came from an adult who received the AZD1222 COVID-19 vaccine. Each CDR3 is given with its conserved first and last residue. D genes are given only for firm matches. Rows may omit the clone size; those that give it use once, few, many or a size class.

TRBJ2-5,.,TRBV20-1,.,TGCAGTGCTAGTTTTAGAGCGGGAGAGACCCAGTACTTC,CSASFRAGETQYF
TRBJ2-7,.,TRBV9,.,TGTGCCAGCAGCGTTTCCAGGGCACGCGAGCAGTACTTC,CASSVSRAREQYF
TRBJ2-7,.,TRBV19,.,TGTGCCAGTAGTAACGGAATCTCCTACGAGCAGTACTTC,CASSNGISYEQYF
TRBJ2-6,.,TRBV6-1,.,TGTGCCAGCAGTGGAACAATTGCTCAGGGTAGTGGGGCCAACGTCCTGACTTTC,CASSGTIAQGSGANVLTF
TRBJ2-7,TRBD1,TRBV7-3,.,TGTGCCAGCAGCCCCGGGACAGGGTATAACGAGCAGTACTTC,CASSPGTGYNEQYF
TRBJ2-7,TRBD1,TRBV24-1,once,TGTGCCACCAGTGATTCCGGGACAGGGGGAGAGACGCAGTACTTC,CATSDSGTGGETQYF
TRBJ2-4,.,TRBV29-1,.,TGCAGCGTACCGGGACGGAAAAACATTCAGTACTTC,CSVPGRKNIQYF
TRBJ2-1,TRBD2,TRBV13,.,TGTGCCAGCAGCTTAACCCTAATGAGCGGGAGGCATAATGAGCAGTTCTTC,CASSLTLMSGRHNEQFF
TRBJ2-7,.,TRBV2,.,TGTGCCAGCAGTGGTGCGACAACCTACGAGCAGTACTTC,CASSGATTYEQYF
TRBJ2-1,.,TRBV24-1,once,TGTGCCACCAGTGTTGGGGCAGGAACATACAATGAGCAGTTCTTC,CATSVGAGTYNEQFF
TRBJ1-2,.,TRBV5-6,few,TGTGCCAGCAGCTTGGAGGCCAGGGGAGTCGGCTACACCTTC,CASSLEARGVGYTF
TRBJ1-2,.,TRBV6-2/TRBV6-3,.,TGTGCCAGCAGCGACCTACTTCAGCGGGATGGCTACACCTTC,CASSDLLQRDGYTF
TRBJ2-3,TRBD2,TRBV11-3,.,TGTGCCAGCAGCTTGATTTCACTAGCGGGAGCCACAGATACGCAGTATTTT,CASSLISLAGATDTQYF